Listed below are T cell receptor beta chains from one sample, sequenced in a study of T cells in Graves' hyperthyroidism and ophthalmopathy. Each CDR3 protein gets one entry after TCRdb re-called the multiplex PCR reads with MiXCR. The sample shows some 650,000 distinct CDR3 sequences, around 15% of them seen only once. Material for sequencing was blood. All receptors derive from a woman in her 40s with Graves' ophthalmopathy. Each CDR3 is given with its conserved first and last residue. D genes are given only for firm matches. The size of a clone is reported for some rows only, either as once, few or many, or as a class for expanded clones.

D | J | size | V | CDR3 | DNA
TRBD1 | TRBJ1-5 | - | TRBV6-1 | CASRPNRGNQPQHF | TGTGCCAGCAGACCTAACAGGGGAAATCAGCCCCAGCATTTT
- | TRBJ2-1 | few | TRBV5-8 | CASSLQPASSDNEQFF | TGTGCCAGCAGCTTGCAACCCGCTTCGTCCGACAATGAGCAGTTCTTC
- | TRBJ2-1 | few | TRBV14 | CASSPSRNEQFF | TGTGCCAGCAGCCCAAGCCGCAATGAGCAGTTCTTC
TRBD1 | TRBJ1-2 | - | TRBV6-1 | CASIGDRAGYGYTF | TGTGCCAGCATAGGCGACAGGGCGGGCTATGGCTACACCTTC
- | TRBJ1-5 | - | TRBV6-1 | CASSPLGHQPQHF | TGTGCCAGCAGTCCCCTGGGCCATCAGCCCCAGCATTTT
TRBD1 | TRBJ2-7 | many | TRBV6-5 | CASSYSETGAYEQYF | TGTGCCAGCAGTTACTCGGAGACAGGGGCCTACGAGCAGTACTTC
- | TRBJ1-1 | many | TRBV2 | CASSARDTLNTEAFF | TGTGCCAGCAGTGCACGGGACACTCTGAACACTGAAGCTTTCTTT
TRBD2 | TRBJ2-1 | many | TRBV11-2 | CASSFSSGSWGNEQFF | TGTGCCAGCAGCTTCTCTAGCGGGAGTTGGGGGAATGAGCAGTTCTTC
TRBD1 | TRBJ1-6 | - | TRBV20-1 | CSARKTGINSPLHF | TGCAGTGCTAGAAAGACAGGGATTAATTCACCCCTCCACTTT
TRBD1 | TRBJ1-1 | few | TRBV2 | CASSLLGGLGTEAFF | TGTGCCAGCTCCCTGTTAGGGGGCCTAGGCACTGAAGCTTTCTTT
TRBD1 | TRBJ2-7 | many | TRBV28 | CASSTTGTGLNEQYF | TGTGCCAGCAGCACAACCGGGACAGGGCTCAACGAGCAGTACTTC
- | TRBJ2-7 | many | TRBV6-1 | CASSWDILGTYEQYF | TGTGCCAGCAGCTGGGACATTCTAGGGACCTACGAGCAGTACTTC
- | TRBJ1-4 | - | TRBV5-1 | CASSLEGVFGRSNEKLFF | TGCGCCAGCAGCTTGGAAGGGGTTTTCGGGAGGTCTAATGAAAAACTGTTTTTT
- | TRBJ1-3 | - | TRBV6-2/TRBV6-3 | CASSYGRDPGNTIYF | TGTGCCAGCAGTTACGGGCGGGATCCGGGAAACACCATATATTTT
TRBD2 | TRBJ2-1 | - | TRBV6-5 | CASSYTRVAGGPGNEQFF | TGTGCCAGCAGTTACACACGGGTAGCGGGAGGGCCAGGAAATGAGCAGTTCTTC
TRBD1 | TRBJ1-1 | many | TRBV3-1 | CASSLGPTGITEAFF | TGTGCCAGCAGCCTAGGACCGACAGGGATCACTGAAGCTTTCTTT
- | TRBJ1-2 | many | TRBV6-1 | CASRTTGIRGYTF | TGTGCCAGCAGAACGACAGGAATTCGTGGCTACACCTTC
TRBD1 | TRBJ1-5 | many | TRBV12-3/TRBV12-4 | CASSIQGATSNQPQHF | TGTGCCAGCAGCATCCAGGGGGCCACTAGCAATCAGCCCCAGCATTTT
TRBD1 | TRBJ2-1 | few | TRBV19 | CASSGTGDYNEQFF | TGTGCCAGTAGCGGGACAGGCGACTACAATGAGCAGTTCTTC
TRBD1 | TRBJ1-5 | many | TRBV7-3 | CASSLSTGDAHRFLQPQHF | TGTGCCAGCAGCTTGAGTACAGGGGACGCCCATCGGTTCCTTCAGCCCCAGCATTTT